The 9 T cell receptor beta chains below were found in one sample sequenced in a study of shared clonotypes between healthy human individuals. The protocol was immunoSEQ multiplex PCR, while the TCRdb copy is restricted to in-frame clones and leaves out a portion. The sample contains some 1,400,000 clones, roughly 96% of which appear only once. Specimen: naive CD4+ T cells sorted from blood. The subset denotes: CD45RA+ positively selected. The receptors come from a man aged 30 to 39 in good health.

The chain couples TRBV28 to TRBJ1-5; perhaps TRBD1 as D (6 bases). The CDR3 consists of 15 residues. CDR1 and CDR2 (germline): MDHEN, SYDVKM. V was cut by 3 bases and J by 12 bases, with 21 bases left in between. The CDR3 DNA sequence: TGTGCCAGCAGTTTCTTTTCAAGATATGAAGGGGGCCAGCATTTT. This sequence encodes CASSFFSRYEGGQHF.

The chain recombines TRBV27 with TRBJ1-2, with 7 bases that match TRBD1. V shed 4 bases, J shed 3 bases, and the junction held 5 bases outside the gene matches. The length of the CDR3 is 14 residues. Germline V gives CDR1 MNHEY, CDR2 SMNVEV (reference sequence). Here the CDR3 DNA reads TGTGCCAGCAGTTACCGCGGGACAGACTATGGCTACACCTTC. This codes for CASSYRGTDYGYTF.

The rearrangement links TRBV5-1 to TRBJ2-7; 10 bases are shared with TRBD1. Germline V CDR1 and CDR2: SGHRS, YFSETQ. V lost 7 bases, J lost 5 bases, and 6 bases stayed unmatched. This CDR3 contains 13 residues. The CDR3: CASGTGAVDEQYF. The CDR3 DNA is TGCGCCAGCGGGACAGGGGCTGTGGACGAGCAGTACTTC.

This chain uses TRBV27 with TRBJ1-5; tentatively, D is TRBD1 (5 bases). Germline V gene lookup returns CDR1 MNHEY and CDR2 SMNVEV (reference sequence). With 7 bases removed from V and 7 bases from J, the gap between germline ends came to 17 bases. The CDR3 length is 14 residues. CDR3 nucleotides: TGTGCCAGCACCCTAAGGGCAGGGAACCAGCCCCAGCATTTT. Translating it yields CASTLRAGNQPQHF.

The rearrangement uses TRBV7-2 and TRBJ2-1, with TRBD2 matching over 10 bases. From germline, CDR1 is SGHTA and CDR2 FQGNSA. The CDR3 loop spans 20 amino acids. Germline trimming cut 0 bases from V and 8 bases from J; bases unmatched to any gene: 19. The CDR3 loop reads CASSLAGGTSGAVGVYEQFF. The CDR3 DNA is TGTGCCAGCAGCTTAGCAGGGGGCACTAGCGGGGCCGTCGGGGTCTATGAGCAGTTCTTC.

The V and J genes are TRBV7-2 and TRBJ1-2; 11 bases line up with TRBD1. The CDR3 totals 15 residues. Losses at the gene ends were 5 bases for V and 5 bases for J; bases not matched to a gene: 7. Germline CDR1 is SGHTA and CDR2 is FQGNSA. The CDR3 here is CASSATGTGGYGYTF. CDR3 DNA: TGTGCCAGCAGCGCCACCGGGACAGGGGGATATGGCTACACCTTC.

V gene TRBV2 combines with J gene TRBJ2-5; 8 bases map to TRBD1. This CDR3 has 16 amino acids. V dropped 5 bases and J dropped 6; count of bases not matched to a gene: 14. CDR1 SNHLY and CDR2 FYNNEI come from the germline V gene. This CDR3 reads CASSWGAGGLLQTQYF. The CDR3, as DNA: TGTGCCAGCAGTTGGGGGGCAGGGGGCTTATTACAGACCCAGTACTTC.

V is TRBV7-9 and J is TRBJ2-7; D not certain. The CDR3 runs 12 residues. Germline V CDR1 and CDR2: SEHNR, FQNEAQ (reference sequence). Deletions cut 1 base from V and 6 bases from J, with 7 bases between. Here the CDR3 DNA reads TGTGCCAGCAGCTTAGATACGGTCGAGCAGTACTTC. Amino acids: CASSLDTVEQYF.

The chain has TRBV29-1 and TRBJ1-2; TRBD1 matches at 7 bases. The CDR3 is made up of 15 amino acids. J lost 4 bases, V lost 4 bases, and 12 bases had no gene match. Germline V CDR1 and CDR2: SQVTM, ANQGSEA. CDR3 residues: CSVGGNRGGAYGYTF. The CDR3 DNA reads TGCAGCGTTGGTGGAAACCGAGGGGGCGCCTATGGCTACACCTTC.